Listed below are T cell receptor beta chains from one sample, sequenced in a study of shared clonotypes between healthy human individuals. Data came from immunoSEQ multiplex PCR; TCRdb stores just in-frame clones and leaves some out. The sample comprises over 1.4 million clones, roughly 96% of which are singletons, and approximately 1.1% rests with the top ten. Sequencing was done on a sample of naive CD4+ T cells sorted from blood. Source of these receptors: a man aged 30-40 years in good health. Both conserved end residues are part of each CDR3. D genes are given only for firm matches. Size tells how often a clone was seen (once, few, many) or the class of an expanded clone, and some rows leave it out.

>TRBD2|TRBJ2-5|-|TRBV28
TGTGCCAGCAGTCAATACCAAAGCGGGAGGAAAGGGGAGACCCAGTACTTC
CASSQYQSGRKGETQYF
>-|TRBJ2-3|-|TRBV9
TGTGCCAGCAGCGATTCCGGGACTAGCACAGATACGCAGTATTTT
CASSDSGTSTDTQYF
>TRBD2|TRBJ2-7|-|TRBV28
TGTGCCAGCAGTTCGGCTAGCGGGCATTCCTACGAGCAGTACTTC
CASSSASGHSYEQYF
>-|TRBJ1-5|-|TRBV2
TGTGCCAGCAGTGCTGGGTCGGGAATCAATCAGCCCCAGCATTTT
CASSAGSGINQPQHF
>-|TRBJ2-2|-|TRBV28
TGTGCCAGCAGTCGACAGCTGGGGGAGCTGTTTTTT
CASSRQLGELFF
>-|TRBJ1-2|once|TRBV10-3
TGTGCCATCAAGGAGGGGTCGGCTGGCTACACCTTC
CAIKEGSAGYTF
>-|TRBJ1-4|-|TRBV5-1
TGCGCCAGCAGCTTGGGACTTAGTAATGAAAAACTGTTTTTT
CASSLGLSNEKLFF
>-|TRBJ2-7|-|TRBV10-3
TGTGCCATCAGTGTATTAGGGAACGAGCAGTACTTC
CAISVLGNEQYF
>-|TRBJ2-7|-|TRBV28
TGTGCCAGCAGTTTACAGGGGTGGAACGAGCAGTACTTC
CASSLQGWNEQYF
>-|TRBJ1-4|-|TRBV7-3
TGTGCCAGCAGCGCGGGGACCCAAGGCCCAGAAGGAGGGACTAATGAAAAACTGTTTTTT
CASSAGTQGPEGGTNEKLFF
>-|TRBJ1-2|-|TRBV6-5
TGTGCCAGCAGACCCCGTCAAAAGAACTATGGCTACACCTTC
CASRPRQKNYGYTF
>-|TRBJ2-1|-|TRBV15
TGTGCCACCAGCCCCCGGGGACTTGTTAATGAGCAGTTCTTC
CATSPRGLVNEQFF
>-|TRBJ2-2|-|TRBV19
TGTGCCACCACCGGGGCACCGAACACCGGGGAGCTGTTTTTT
CATTGAPNTGELFF
>-|TRBJ2-7|-|TRBV9
TGTGCCAGCACGGGGCCTAACTCCTACGAGCAGTACTTC
CASTGPNSYEQYF
>-|TRBJ1-5|-|TRBV28
TGTGCCAGCATACGGACCGGCCGGTTTCGGCCCCAGCATTTT
CASIRTGRFRPQHF
>-|TRBJ1-3|-|TRBV10-3
TGTGCCATCAGTGAATCTGGAAACACCATATATTTT
CAISESGNTIYF
>-|TRBJ2-2|-|TRBV10-3
TGTGCCATCAGGGACAGCAATGACGGGGAGCTGTTTTTT
CAIRDSNDGELFF
>TRBD1|TRBJ1-5|-|TRBV2
TGTGCCAGCAGTTCCATAACCGGGACAGCGAATCAGCCCCAGCATTTT
CASSSITGTANQPQHF
>TRBD2|TRBJ2-1|-|TRBV5-5
TGTGCCAGCAGCAGAACTAGCGGGAACTACAATGAGCAGTTCTTC
CASSRTSGNYNEQFF
>-|TRBJ2-7|-|TRBV23-1
TGCGCCAGCAGTCCAGGGGAGCCGGACCACGAGCAGTACTTC
CASSPGEPDHEQYF
>-|TRBJ2-7|-|TRBV2
TGTGCCAGCAGTGAAACCCAGTCGGGCTCCTACGAGCAGTACTTC
CASSETQSGSYEQYF
>TRBD2|TRBJ2-7|once|TRBV28
TGTGCCAGCAGTGCTAGCGGCTCCTACGAGCAGTACTTC
CASSASGSYEQYF
>TRBD1|TRBJ1-2|-|TRBV7-9
TGTGCCAGCAGCGGTGGGACAGGGGGTCGGACTAACTATGGCTACACCTTC
CASSGGTGGRTNYGYTF
>-|TRBJ2-7|-|TRBV11-2
TGTGCCAGCAGTCGGGCGGGGACAAAGACCTACGAGCAGTACTTC
CASSRAGTKTYEQYF
>TRBD2|TRBJ2-7|-|TRBV5-5
TGTGCCAGCAGTTATCGGGAGGGCCCCTACGAGCAGTACTTC
CASSYREGPYEQYF
>-|TRBJ2-5|-|TRBV9
TGTGCCAGCAGCGTAGCGCCCGATATGGGCAGGGCTTGGGGTCAAGAGACCCAGTACTTC
CASSVAPDMGRAWGQETQYF
>-|TRBJ2-3|-|TRBV12-5
TGTGCTAGTGGTTTGGCCGAGGGAAATACGCAGTATTTT
CASGLAEGNTQYF
>-|TRBJ2-1|-|TRBV6-6
TGTGCCAGCAGTCCTGCTGCCAGCTCCTACAATGAGCAGTTCTTC
CASSPAASSYNEQFF
>-|TRBJ1-3|once|TRBV28
TGTGCCAGTGAAGGGGCCGGGGGCTTATATTTT
CASEGAGGLYF
>-|TRBJ2-1|once|TRBV25-1
TGTGCCAGCAGTTCCCCGGACAGTCGCTCCTACAATGAGCAGTTCTTC
CASSSPDSRSYNEQFF
>-|TRBJ2-5|-|TRBV18
TGTGCCAGCTCAGACCTCAGAGGGATCCAAGAGACCCAGTACTTC
CASSDLRGIQETQYF
>TRBD2|TRBJ2-3|-|TRBV6-4
TGTGCCAGCAATAGACTAGCGGGAGGTGGGGGCACAGATACGCAGTATTTT
CASNRLAGGGGTDTQYF
>TRBD1|TRBJ1-2|once|TRBV6-1
TGTGCCAGCACCCAAACCGACAGGGCTTTTGGCTACACCTTC
CASTQTDRAFGYTF
>TRBD2|TRBJ2-7|-|TRBV7-9
TGTGCTTGTGGGACTAGCGGGATTTACGAGCAGTACTTC
CACGTSGIYEQYF
>TRBD1|TRBJ1-3|-|TRBV25-1
TGTGCCAGCAGTGACCGGACAGGGGCTGGAAACACCATATATTTT
CASSDRTGAGNTIYF
>TRBD1|TRBJ1-1|-|TRBV11-2
TGTGCCAGCAGCCCCACCTCGGGCAGGGGGACAGCTTTCTTT
CASSPTSGRGTAFF
>-|TRBJ2-5|once|TRBV5-4
TGTGCCAGCAGCGAAACTAGTAAAGAGACCCAGTACTTC
CASSETSKETQYF
>-|TRBJ2-2|once|TRBV5-1
TGCGCCAGCAGCCCGGCCTTAGGTAGCACCGGGGAGCTGTTTTTT
CASSPALGSTGELFF
>-|TRBJ2-7|-|TRBV28
TGTGCCAGCAGTTTAGGTCCTAGCGCCTCCGAGCAGTACTTC
CASSLGPSASEQYF
>-|TRBJ2-1|-|TRBV7-9
TGTGCCAGCAGCTTAGTCCTGAGTCCGTACAATGAGCAGTTCTTC
CASSLVLSPYNEQFF
>TRBD2|TRBJ2-7|-|TRBV10-1
TGCGCCAGCAGTGCGGCTAGCGGGAGAGAGGGGTCCTACGAGCAGTACTTC
CASSAASGREGSYEQYF
>-|TRBJ2-1|-|TRBV20-1
TGCAGTGCTAGGAGGGCATGGGAGCAGTTCTTC
CSARRAWEQFF